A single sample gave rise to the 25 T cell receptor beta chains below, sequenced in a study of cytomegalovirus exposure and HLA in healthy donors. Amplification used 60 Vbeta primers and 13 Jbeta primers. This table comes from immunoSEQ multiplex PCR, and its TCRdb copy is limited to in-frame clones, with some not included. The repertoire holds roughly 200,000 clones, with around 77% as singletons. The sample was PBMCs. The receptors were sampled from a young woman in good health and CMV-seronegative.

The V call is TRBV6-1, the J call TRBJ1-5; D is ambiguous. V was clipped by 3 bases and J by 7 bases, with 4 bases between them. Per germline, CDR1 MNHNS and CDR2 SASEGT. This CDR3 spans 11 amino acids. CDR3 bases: TGTGCCAGCAGTGAGAGGCAGCCCCAGCATTTT. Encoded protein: CASSERQPQHF.

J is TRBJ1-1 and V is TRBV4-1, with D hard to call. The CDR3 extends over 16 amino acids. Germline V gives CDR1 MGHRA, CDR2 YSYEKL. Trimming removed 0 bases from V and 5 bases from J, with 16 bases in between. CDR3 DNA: TGCGCCAGCAGCCAAGAAGTAACGGGTAGTTTAACTGAAGCTTTCTTT. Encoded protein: CASSQEVTGSLTEAFF.

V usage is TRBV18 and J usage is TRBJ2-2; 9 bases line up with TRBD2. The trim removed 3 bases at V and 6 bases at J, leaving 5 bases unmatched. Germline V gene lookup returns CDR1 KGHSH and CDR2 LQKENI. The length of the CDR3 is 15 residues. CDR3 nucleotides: TGTGCCAGCTCACCCGGGACTAGCTGGGCCGGGGAGCTGTTTTTT. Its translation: CASSPGTSWAGELFF.

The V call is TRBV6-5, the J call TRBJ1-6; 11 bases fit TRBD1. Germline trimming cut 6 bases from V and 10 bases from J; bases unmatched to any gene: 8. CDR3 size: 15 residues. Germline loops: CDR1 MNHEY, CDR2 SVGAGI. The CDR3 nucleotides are TGTGCCAGCAGCTACGAGGACAGGGGGCGATCACCCCTCCACTTT. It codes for CASSYEDRGRSPLHF.

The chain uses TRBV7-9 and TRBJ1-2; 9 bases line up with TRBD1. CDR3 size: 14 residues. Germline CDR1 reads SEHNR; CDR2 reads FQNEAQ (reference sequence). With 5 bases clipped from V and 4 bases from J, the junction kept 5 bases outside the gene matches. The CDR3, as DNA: TGTGCCAGCAGCGAGGACAGGGGAAGCTATGGCTACACCTTC. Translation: CASSEDRGSYGYTF.

CDR3: CASSPRDRGPPGANVLTF. In nucleotides, the CDR3 is TGTGCCAGCAGCCCCCGGGACAGGGGGCCGCCTGGGGCCAACGTCCTGACTTTC. The chain uses TRBV9 and TRBJ2-6; the match to TRBD1 covers 12 bases. CDR1 SGDLS and CDR2 YYNGEE come from the germline V gene. V lost 4 bases to trimming and J lost 2 bases; unmatched junction nucleotides: 7. The CDR3 runs to 18 residues.

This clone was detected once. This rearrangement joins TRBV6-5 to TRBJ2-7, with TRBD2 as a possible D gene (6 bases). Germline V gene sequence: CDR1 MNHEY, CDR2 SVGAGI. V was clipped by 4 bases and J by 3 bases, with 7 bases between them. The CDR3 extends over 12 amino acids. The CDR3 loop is CASSFSGYEQYF. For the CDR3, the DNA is TGTGCCAGCAGTTTTAGCGGCTACGAGCAGTACTTC.

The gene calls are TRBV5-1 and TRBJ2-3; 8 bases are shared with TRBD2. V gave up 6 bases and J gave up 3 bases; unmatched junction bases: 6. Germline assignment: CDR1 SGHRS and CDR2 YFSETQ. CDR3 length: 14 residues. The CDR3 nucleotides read TGCGCCAGCATAGAGGGCGGGAGGACAGATACGCAGTATTTT. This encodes CASIEGGRTDTQYF.

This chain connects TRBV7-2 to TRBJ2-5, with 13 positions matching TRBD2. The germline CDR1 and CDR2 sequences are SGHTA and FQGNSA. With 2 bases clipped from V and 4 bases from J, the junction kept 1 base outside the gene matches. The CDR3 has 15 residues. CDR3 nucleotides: TGTGCCAGCAGCTTAACTAGCGGGGGGGCAGAGACCCAGTACTTC. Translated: CASSLTSGGAETQYF.

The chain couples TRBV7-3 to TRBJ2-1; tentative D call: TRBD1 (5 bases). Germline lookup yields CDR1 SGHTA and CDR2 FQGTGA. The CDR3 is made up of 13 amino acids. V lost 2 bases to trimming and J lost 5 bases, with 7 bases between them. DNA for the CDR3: TGTGCCAGCAGCTTAGACAGACACAATGAGCAGTTCTTC. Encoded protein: CASSLDRHNEQFF.

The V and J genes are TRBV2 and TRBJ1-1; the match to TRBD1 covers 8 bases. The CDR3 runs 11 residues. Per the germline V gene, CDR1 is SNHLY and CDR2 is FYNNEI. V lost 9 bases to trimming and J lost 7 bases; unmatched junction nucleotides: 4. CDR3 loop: CARLGTGEAFF. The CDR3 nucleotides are TGTGCCAGATTAGGGACAGGTGAAGCTTTCTTT.

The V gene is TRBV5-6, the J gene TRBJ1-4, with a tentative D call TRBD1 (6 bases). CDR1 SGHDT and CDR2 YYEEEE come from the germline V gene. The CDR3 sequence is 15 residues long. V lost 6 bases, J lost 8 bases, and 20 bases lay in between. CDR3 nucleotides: TGTGCCAGCACCACCCTCTCTGGGGGCCCCGAAAAACTGTTTTTT. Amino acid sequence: CASTTLSGGPEKLFF. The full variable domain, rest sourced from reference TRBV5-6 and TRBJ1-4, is DAGVTQSPTHLIKTRGQQVTLRCSPKSGHDTVSWYQQALGQGPQFIFQYYEEEERQRGNFPDRFSGHQFPNYSSELNVNALLLGDSALYLCASTTLSGGPEKLFFGSGTQLSVL.

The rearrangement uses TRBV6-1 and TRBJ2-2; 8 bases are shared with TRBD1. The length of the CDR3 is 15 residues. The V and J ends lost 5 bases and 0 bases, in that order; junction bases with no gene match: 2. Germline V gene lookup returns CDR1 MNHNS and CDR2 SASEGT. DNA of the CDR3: TGTGCCAGCAGTCTGGGACAGGCGAACACCGGGGAGCTGTTTTTT. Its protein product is CASSLGQANTGELFF.

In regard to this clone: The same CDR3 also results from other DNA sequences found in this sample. As DNA, the CDR3 is TGTGCCAGCTCACCTCCTGGGGCTTACGAGCAGTACTTC. It translates to CASSPPGAYEQYF. The chain is built from TRBV18 and TRBJ2-7; D is possibly TRBD1 (5 bases). The CDR3 runs 13 residues. Trimming shortened V by 3 bases and J by 4 bases, and 10 bases separated the two germline ends. Germline-derived CDR1 and CDR2 are KGHSH and LQKENI.

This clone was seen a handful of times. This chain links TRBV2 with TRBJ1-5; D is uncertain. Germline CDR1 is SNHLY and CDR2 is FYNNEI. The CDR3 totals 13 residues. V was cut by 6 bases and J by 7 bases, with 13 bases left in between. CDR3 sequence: CASRNDKIQPQHF. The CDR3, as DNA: TGTGCCAGCAGGAATGACAAGATCCAGCCCCAGCATTTT.

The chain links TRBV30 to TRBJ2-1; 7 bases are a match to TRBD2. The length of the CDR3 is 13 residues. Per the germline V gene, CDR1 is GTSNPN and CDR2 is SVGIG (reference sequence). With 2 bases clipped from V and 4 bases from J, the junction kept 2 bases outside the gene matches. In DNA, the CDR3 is TGTGCCTGGAGTAGCGGGACGTACAATGAGCAGTTCTTC. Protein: CAWSSGTYNEQFF. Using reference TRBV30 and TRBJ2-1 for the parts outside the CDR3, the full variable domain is SQTIHQWPATLVQPVGSPLSLECTVEGTSNPNLYWYRQAAGRGLQLLFYSVGIGQISSEVPQNLSASRPQDRQFILSSKKLLLSDSGFYLCAWSSGTYNEQFFGPGTRLTVL.

The CDR3 DNA reads as TGTGCCAGCAGCATCGGACACTGGGGGCTTACAGATACGCAGTATTTT. Protein sequence: CASSIGHWGLTDTQYF. The chain joins TRBV7-2 to TRBJ2-3; D is possibly TRBD1 (6 bases). CDR1 and CDR2 from the germline V gene are SGHTA and FQGNSA. V was pared by 5 bases and J by 3 bases, with 18 bases between. The CDR3 consists of 16 residues.

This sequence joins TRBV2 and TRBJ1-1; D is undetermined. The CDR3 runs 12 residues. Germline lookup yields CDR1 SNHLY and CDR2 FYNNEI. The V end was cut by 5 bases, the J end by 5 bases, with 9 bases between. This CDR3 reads CASSFQRTEAFF. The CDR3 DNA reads TGTGCCAGCAGTTTTCAGCGGACTGAAGCTTTCTTT. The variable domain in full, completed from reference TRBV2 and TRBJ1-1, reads EPEVTQTPSHQVTQMGQEVILRCVPISNHLYFYWYRQILGQKVEFLVSFYNNEISEKSEIFDDQFSVERPDGSNFTLKIRSTKLEDSAMYFCASSFQRTEAFFGQGTRLTVV.

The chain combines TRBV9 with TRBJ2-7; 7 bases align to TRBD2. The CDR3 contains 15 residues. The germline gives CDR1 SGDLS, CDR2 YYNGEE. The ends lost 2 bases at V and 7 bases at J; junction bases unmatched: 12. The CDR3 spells CASSVRSGFGGEQYF. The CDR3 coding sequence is TGTGCCAGCAGCGTGAGGAGCGGGTTCGGGGGGGAGCAGTACTTC.

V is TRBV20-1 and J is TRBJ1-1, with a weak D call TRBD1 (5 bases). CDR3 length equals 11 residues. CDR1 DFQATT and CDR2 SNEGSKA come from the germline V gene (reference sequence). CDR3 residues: CRGGKNTEAFF. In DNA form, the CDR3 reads TGCAGGGGGGGGAAGAACACTGAAGCTTTCTTT.

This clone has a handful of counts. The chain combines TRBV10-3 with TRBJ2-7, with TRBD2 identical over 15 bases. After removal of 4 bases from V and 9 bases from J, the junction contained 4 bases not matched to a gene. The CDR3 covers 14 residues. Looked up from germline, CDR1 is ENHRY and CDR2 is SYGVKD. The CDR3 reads CAISAGLAGGWQYF. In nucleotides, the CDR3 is TGTGCCATCAGTGCCGGACTAGCGGGGGGGTGGCAGTACTTC.

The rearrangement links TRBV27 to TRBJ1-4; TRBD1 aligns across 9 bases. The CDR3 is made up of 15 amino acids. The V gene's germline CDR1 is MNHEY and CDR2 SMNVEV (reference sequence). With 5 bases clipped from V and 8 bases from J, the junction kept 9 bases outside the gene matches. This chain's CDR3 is CASSPQGARREKLFF. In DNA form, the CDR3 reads TGTGCCAGCAGTCCACAGGGGGCGCGGAGGGAAAAACTGTTTTTT.

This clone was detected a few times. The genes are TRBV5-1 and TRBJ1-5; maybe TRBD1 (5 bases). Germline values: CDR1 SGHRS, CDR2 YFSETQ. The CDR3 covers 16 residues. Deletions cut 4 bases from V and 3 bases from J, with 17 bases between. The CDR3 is CASSLRLQVDNQPQHF. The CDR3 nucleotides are TGCGCCAGCAGCCTTCGTTTACAGGTCGACAATCAGCCCCAGCATTTT. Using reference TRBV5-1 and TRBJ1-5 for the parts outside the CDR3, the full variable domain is KAGVTQTPRYLIKTRGQQVTLSCSPISGHRSVSWYQQTPGQGLQFLFEYFSETQRNKGNFPGRFSGRQFSNSRSEMNVSTLELGDSALYLCASSLRLQVDNQPQHFGDGTRLSIL.

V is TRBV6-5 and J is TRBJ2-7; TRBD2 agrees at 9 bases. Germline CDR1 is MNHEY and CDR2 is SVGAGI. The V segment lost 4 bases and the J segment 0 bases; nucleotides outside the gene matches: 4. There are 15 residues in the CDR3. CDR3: CASSFLAGSSYEQYF. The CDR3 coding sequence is TGTGCCAGCAGTTTCCTAGCGGGAAGCTCCTACGAGCAGTACTTC.

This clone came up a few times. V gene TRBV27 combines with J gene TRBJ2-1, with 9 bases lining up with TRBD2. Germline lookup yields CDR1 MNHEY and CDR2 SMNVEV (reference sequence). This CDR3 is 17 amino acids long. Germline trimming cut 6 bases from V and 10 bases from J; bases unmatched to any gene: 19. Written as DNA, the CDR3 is TGTGCCAGCAGCCGAATCGGCTCGGCTAGCGGGATAAACGAGCAGTTCTTC. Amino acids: CASSRIGSASGINEQFF.